This T cell receptor (beta chain) was sequenced in a study of blood T cell repertoires in COVID-19. This clone has just one count. The data were produced by immunoSEQ multiplex PCR, yet TCRdb's version contains in-frame clones alone and is incomplete. Among 55,000 or so clones listed, 60% to 85% were seen once. This sequence originates from a man between 60 and 70 years old with acute or convalescent COVID-19. Sequenced material: peripheral blood.

The CDR3 nucleotides are TGTGCCACCAGCGCTAGCGGGGGGATAGACACCGGGGAGCTGTTTTTT. This translates into CATSASGGIDTGELFF. The chain joins TRBV15 to TRBJ2-2; TRBD2 aligns across 11 bases. Losses at the gene ends were 5 bases for V and 3 bases for J; bases not matched to a gene: 5. CDR3 length: 16 residues. The germline V gene has CDR1 LNHNV and CDR2 YYDKDF (reference sequence). Full variable domain (rest looked up from reference TRBV15 and TRBJ2-2): DAMVIQNPRYQVTQFGKPVTLSCSQTLNHNVMYWYQQKSSQAPKLLFHYYDKDFNNEADTPDNFQSRRPNTSFCFLDIRSPGLGDTAMYLCATSASGGIDTGELFFGEGSRLTVL.